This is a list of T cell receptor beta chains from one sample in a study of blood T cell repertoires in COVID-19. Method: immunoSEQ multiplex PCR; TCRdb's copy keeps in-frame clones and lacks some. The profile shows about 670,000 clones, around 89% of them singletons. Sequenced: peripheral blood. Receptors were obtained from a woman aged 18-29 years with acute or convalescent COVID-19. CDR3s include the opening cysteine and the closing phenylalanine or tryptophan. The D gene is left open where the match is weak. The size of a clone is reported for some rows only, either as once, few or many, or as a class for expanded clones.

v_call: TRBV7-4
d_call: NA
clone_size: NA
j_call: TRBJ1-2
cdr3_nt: TGTGCCAGCAGCTTAGCGTTTCAGGGAAACTATGGCTACACCTTC
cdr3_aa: CASSLAFQGNYGYTF

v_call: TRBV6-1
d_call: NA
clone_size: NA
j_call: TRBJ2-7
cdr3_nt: TGTGCCAGCAGTGAAAGCAGGGTACTCCCCTACTTC
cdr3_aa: CASSESRVLPYF

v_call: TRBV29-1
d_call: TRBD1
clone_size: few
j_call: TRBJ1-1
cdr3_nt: TGCAGCGTTTGGACAGGGGTAAACACTGAAGCTTTCTTT
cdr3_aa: CSVWTGVNTEAFF

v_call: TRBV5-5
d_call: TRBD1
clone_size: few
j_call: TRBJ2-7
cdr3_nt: TGTGCCAGCAGCTTCCGGGACAGGGTCTACGAGCAGTACTTC
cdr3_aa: CASSFRDRVYEQYF

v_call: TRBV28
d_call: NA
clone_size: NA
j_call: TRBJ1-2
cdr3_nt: TGTGCCAGCAGTTCCCACGGGGGGAACTATGGCTACACCTTC
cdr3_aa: CASSSHGGNYGYTF

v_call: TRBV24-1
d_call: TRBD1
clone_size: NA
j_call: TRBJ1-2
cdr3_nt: TGTGCCACCAGTTACGGACAGGGGGCCGGATTAAACTATGGCTACACCTTC
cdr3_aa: CATSYGQGAGLNYGYTF

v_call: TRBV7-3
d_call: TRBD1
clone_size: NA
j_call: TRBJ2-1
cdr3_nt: TGTGCCAGCAGCTTAATGGGTCCGGGACAGGGATTCGGCGAGCAGTTCTTC
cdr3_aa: CASSLMGPGQGFGEQFF

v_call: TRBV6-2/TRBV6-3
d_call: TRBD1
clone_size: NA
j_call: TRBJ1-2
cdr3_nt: TGTGCCAGCAGTTACTCCTATTCTGGACAGGGGGAAAAAGGCTACACCTTC
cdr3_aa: CASSYSYSGQGEKGYTF

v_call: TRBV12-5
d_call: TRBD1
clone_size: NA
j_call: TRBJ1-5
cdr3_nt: TGTGCTAGTGGTTTGCCACGACAGGGCTATCAGCCCCAGCATTTT
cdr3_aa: CASGLPRQGYQPQHF

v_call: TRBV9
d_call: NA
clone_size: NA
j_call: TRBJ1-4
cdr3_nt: TGTGCCAGCAGCGTAGGAGGGCAGGGGATTGCAACTAATGAAAAACTGTTTTTT
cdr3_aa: CASSVGGQGIATNEKLFF

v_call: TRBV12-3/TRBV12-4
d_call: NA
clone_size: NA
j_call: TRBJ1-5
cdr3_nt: TGTGCCAGCGCCCGGGGGGGTCAGCCCCAGCATTTT
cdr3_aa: CASARGGQPQHF

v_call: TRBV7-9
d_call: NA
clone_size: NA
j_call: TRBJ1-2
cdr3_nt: TGTGCCAGCGGACGCGAGGGAGGCTGGCATGGCTACACCTTC
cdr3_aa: CASGREGGWHGYTF

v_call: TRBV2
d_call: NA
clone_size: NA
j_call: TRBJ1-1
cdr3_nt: TGTGCCAGCAGTGTAGGGCTTTACAGGGCGGTATGGATCATGAACACTGAAGCTTTCTTT
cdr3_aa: CASSVGLYRAVWIMNTEAFF

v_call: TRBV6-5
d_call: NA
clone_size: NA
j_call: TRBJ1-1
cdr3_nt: TGTGCCAGCAGTTACTGGAGAGAGAACACTGAAGCTTTCTTT
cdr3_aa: CASSYWRENTEAFF

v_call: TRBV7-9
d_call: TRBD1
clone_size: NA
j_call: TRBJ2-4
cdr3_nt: TGTGCCAGCAGCCCCCGGGACAGGGGTGACATTCAGTACTTC
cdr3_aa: CASSPRDRGDIQYF

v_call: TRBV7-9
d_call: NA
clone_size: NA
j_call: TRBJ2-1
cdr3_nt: TGTGCCAGCAGCATGAGCGCTACCTACAATGAGCAGTTCTTC
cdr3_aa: CASSMSATYNEQFF

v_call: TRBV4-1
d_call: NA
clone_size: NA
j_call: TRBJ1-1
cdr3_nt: TGCGCCAGCAGCCACCCAGGGCCCTACGAAGCTTTCTTT
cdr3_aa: CASSHPGPYEAFF

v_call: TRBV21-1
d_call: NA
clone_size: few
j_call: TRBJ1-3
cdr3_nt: TGTGCCAGCAGCAGCCGGGACAACTCTGGAAACACCATATATTTT
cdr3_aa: CASSSRDNSGNTIYF

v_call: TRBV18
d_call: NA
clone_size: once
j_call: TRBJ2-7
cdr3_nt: TGTGCCAGCTCACCAAGAGAGGGCCCGCCGGAGCAGTACTTC
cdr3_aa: CASSPREGPPEQYF

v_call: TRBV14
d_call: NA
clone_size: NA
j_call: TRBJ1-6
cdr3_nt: TGTGCCAGCAGCCAAGAATGGCGAGGGAGGGATTCACCCCTCCACTTT
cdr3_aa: CASSQEWRGRDSPLHF

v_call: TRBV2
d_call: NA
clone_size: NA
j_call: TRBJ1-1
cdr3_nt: TGTGCCACAGGTGCGGGGGTTTATGGTGAAGCTTTCTTT
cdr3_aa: CATGAGVYGEAFF

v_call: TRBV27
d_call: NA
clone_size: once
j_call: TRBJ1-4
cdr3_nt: TGTGCCAGCAGCCCGGACGGACATAATGAAAAACTGTTTTTT
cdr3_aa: CASSPDGHNEKLFF

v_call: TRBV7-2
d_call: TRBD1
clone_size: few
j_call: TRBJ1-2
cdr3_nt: TGTGCCAGCAACCTAGGGACAGGGCGGAATGGCTACACCTTC
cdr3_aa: CASNLGTGRNGYTF

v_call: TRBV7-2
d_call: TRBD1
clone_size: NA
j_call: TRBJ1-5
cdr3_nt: TGTGCCAGCAGCCCCCCAACAATCGGGGACAGGGGGCGCGGGCAGCCCCAGCATTTT
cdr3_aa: CASSPPTIGDRGRGQPQHF

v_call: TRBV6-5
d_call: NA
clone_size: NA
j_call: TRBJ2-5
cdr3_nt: TGTGCCAGCAGGGTAACGGACAGAGCCGAGACCCAGTACTTC
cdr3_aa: CASRVTDRAETQYF

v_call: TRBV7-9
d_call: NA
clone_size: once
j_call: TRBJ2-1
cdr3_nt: TGTGCCAGCAGCCCCCCCTCGGGTATGGCCTACAATGAGCAGTTCTTC
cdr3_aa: CASSPPSGMAYNEQFF

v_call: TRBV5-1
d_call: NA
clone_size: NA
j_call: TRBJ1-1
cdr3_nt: TGCGCCAGCAGCTTCCCGGACACTGAAGCTTTCTTT
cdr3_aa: CASSFPDTEAFF

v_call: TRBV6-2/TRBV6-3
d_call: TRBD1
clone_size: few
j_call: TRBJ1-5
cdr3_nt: TGTGCCAGCAGCCAATCGACGTGGGGGACAGTTAGCAATCAGCCCCAGCATTTT
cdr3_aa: CASSQSTWGTVSNQPQHF

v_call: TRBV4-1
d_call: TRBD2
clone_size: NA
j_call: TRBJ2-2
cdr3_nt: TGCGCCAGCAGCCACCCCTCTAGCGGGGGGGTCATCGGGGAGCTGTTTTTT
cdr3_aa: CASSHPSSGGVIGELFF

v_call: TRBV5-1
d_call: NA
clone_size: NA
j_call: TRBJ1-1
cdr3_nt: TGCGCCAGCAGCTTAGTTCGGGGAGGGCCTGAAGCTTTCTTT
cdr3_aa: CASSLVRGGPEAFF

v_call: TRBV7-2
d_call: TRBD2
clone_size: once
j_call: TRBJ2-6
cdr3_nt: TGTGCCAGCAGCTTAGCGGCCCTGGCGGGGGGCGTCTCTGGGGCCAACGTCCTGACTTTC
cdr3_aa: CASSLAALAGGVSGANVLTF

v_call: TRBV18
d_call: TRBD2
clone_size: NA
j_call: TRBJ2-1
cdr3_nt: TGTGCCAGCTCACAAGGACTAGCGGGGGGCAATGAGCAGTTCTTC
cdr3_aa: CASSQGLAGGNEQFF

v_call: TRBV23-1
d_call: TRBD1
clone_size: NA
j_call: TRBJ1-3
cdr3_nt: TGCGCCAGCAGTCAATCTAGAGGGGGCCGTTTAGGAAACACCATATATTTT
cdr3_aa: CASSQSRGGRLGNTIYF

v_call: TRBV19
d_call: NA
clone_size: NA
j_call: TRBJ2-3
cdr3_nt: TGTACCATTCGGGACACAGATACGCAGTATTTT
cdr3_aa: CTIRDTDTQYF

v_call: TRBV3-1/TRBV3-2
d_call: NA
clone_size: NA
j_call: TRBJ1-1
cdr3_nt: TGTGCCAGCAGGGGCCGTGCGAGATTGAACACTGAAGCTTTCTTT
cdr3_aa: CASRGRARLNTEAFF

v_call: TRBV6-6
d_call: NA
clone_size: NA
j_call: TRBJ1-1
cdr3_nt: TGTGCCAGCAGTTACTCGTCAAGTGGGGGGGGCACTGAAGCTTTCTTT
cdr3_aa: CASSYSSSGGGTEAFF

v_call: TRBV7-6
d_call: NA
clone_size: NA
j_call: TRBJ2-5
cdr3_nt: TGTGCCAGCAGCTTAGCTGGGCGGGGGCGAGAGACCCAGTACTTC
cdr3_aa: CASSLAGRGRETQYF